Listed below are T cell receptor beta chains from one sample, sequenced in a study of T cells after yellow fever vaccination. Each CDR3 protein gets one entry after TCRdb re-called the 5' RACE reads with MiXCR. This table holds about 310,000 distinct CDR3 sequences, around 3.6% found once. This specimen was PBMCs, taken on the day of the yellow fever booster vaccination. Receptor source: a man aged 18 to 30 who received the YFV17D yellow fever vaccine. Both conserved end residues are part of each CDR3. Each record gives: D gene, clone size, V gene, J gene, CDR3 length, CDR3 DNA, CDR3 protein. The D gene is left open where the match is weak. Size values are once, few and many counts, or a class for expanded clones, and some rows have none.

d_call: .; clone_size: many; v_call: TRBV4-2; j_call: TRBJ1-5; cdr3_length: 15; cdr3_nt: TGTGCCAGCAGCCAAGATACCCGCCCAACTCAGCCCCAGCATTTT; cdr3_aa: CASSQDTRPTQPQHF
d_call: .; clone_size: many; v_call: TRBV7-9; j_call: TRBJ2-2; cdr3_length: 16; cdr3_nt: TGTGCCAGCAGCCCCCGGCGGGGGCGATACACCGGGGAGCTGTTTTTT; cdr3_aa: CASSPRRGRYTGELFF
d_call: TRBD2; clone_size: many; v_call: TRBV7-2; j_call: TRBJ2-7; cdr3_length: 16; cdr3_nt: TGTGCCAGCAGCTACCTAGGGAGCGGGGGAGGCTACGAGCAGTACTTC; cdr3_aa: CASSYLGSGGGYEQYF
d_call: .; clone_size: few; v_call: TRBV5-1; j_call: TRBJ2-3; cdr3_length: 14; cdr3_nt: TGCGCCAGCAGCTTGGCTCAAAAGGCAGATACGCAGTATTTT; cdr3_aa: CASSLAQKADTQYF
d_call: TRBD1; clone_size: many; v_call: TRBV7-8; j_call: TRBJ1-2; cdr3_length: 13; cdr3_nt: TGTGCCAGCAGCTCACAGGGGCGGTATGGCTACACCTTC; cdr3_aa: CASSSQGRYGYTF
d_call: .; clone_size: .; v_call: TRBV6-2/TRBV6-3; j_call: TRBJ2-1; cdr3_length: 12; cdr3_nt: TGTGCCAGCAGTTACACCACCCATGAGCAGTTCTTC; cdr3_aa: CASSYTTHEQFF
d_call: .; clone_size: .; v_call: TRBV20-1; j_call: TRBJ1-1; cdr3_length: 13; cdr3_nt: TGCAGTGCTATGGGGGGGTCTGACACTGAAGCTTTCTTT; cdr3_aa: CSAMGGSDTEAFF
d_call: .; clone_size: .; v_call: TRBV27; j_call: TRBJ1-1; cdr3_length: 13; cdr3_nt: TGTGTGTCGATGGAAAGGAGGAACACTGAAGCTTTCTTT; cdr3_aa: CVSMERRNTEAFF
d_call: .; clone_size: many; v_call: TRBV5-6; j_call: TRBJ1-6; cdr3_length: 13; cdr3_nt: TGTGCCAGCAGCTTGGAAGCGGATTCACCCCTCCACTTT; cdr3_aa: CASSLEADSPLHF
d_call: .; clone_size: few; v_call: TRBV5-1; j_call: TRBJ1-1; cdr3_length: 14; cdr3_nt: TGCGCCAGCAGCTTGGATGGGTTGGGCACTGAAGCTTTCTTT; cdr3_aa: CASSLDGLGTEAFF
d_call: .; clone_size: .; v_call: TRBV4-3; j_call: TRBJ2-1; cdr3_length: 14; cdr3_nt: TGCGCCAGCAGCCAAGAGGTACTAGCAAATGAGCAGTTCTTC; cdr3_aa: CASSQEVLANEQFF
d_call: .; clone_size: many; v_call: TRBV6-2/TRBV6-3; j_call: TRBJ1-1; cdr3_length: 14; cdr3_nt: TGTGCCAGCAGCAGCCTTCACCGAGGCCCTGAAGCTTTCTTT; cdr3_aa: CASSSLHRGPEAFF
d_call: TRBD2; clone_size: .; v_call: TRBV5-1; j_call: TRBJ2-1; cdr3_length: 13; cdr3_nt: TGCGCCAGCAGGTTTACCGGGACTAGCGCGCAGTTCTTC; cdr3_aa: CASRFTGTSAQFF
d_call: .; clone_size: many; v_call: TRBV7-2; j_call: TRBJ1-5; cdr3_length: 16; cdr3_nt: TGTGCCAGCAGCTTAGGTTCGCGGGGCTCCGGCCAGCCCCAGCATTTT; cdr3_aa: CASSLGSRGSGQPQHF
d_call: TRBD2; clone_size: many; v_call: TRBV5-1; j_call: TRBJ2-7; cdr3_length: 15; cdr3_nt: TGCGCCAGCAGCCAGGGGACTAGCGGGGCCTACGAGCAGTACTTC; cdr3_aa: CASSQGTSGAYEQYF
d_call: .; clone_size: few; v_call: TRBV4-3; j_call: TRBJ2-1; cdr3_length: 15; cdr3_nt: TGCGCCAGCAGCCAAGATTGGACACCCTACAATGAGCAGTTCTTC; cdr3_aa: CASSQDWTPYNEQFF
d_call: .; clone_size: many; v_call: TRBV9; j_call: TRBJ2-2; cdr3_length: 15; cdr3_nt: TGTGCCAGCAGCGTAGTTCAGGGGAGCACCGGGGAGCTGTTTTTT; cdr3_aa: CASSVVQGSTGELFF
d_call: .; clone_size: .; v_call: TRBV27; j_call: TRBJ1-5; cdr3_length: 13; cdr3_nt: TGTGCCAGCAGCCATTTGAGGTATCAGCCCCAGCATTTT; cdr3_aa: CASSHLRYQPQHF